This TCR beta chain emerged from a study of shared clonotypes between healthy human individuals. Overall study results and limits: Generally, naive subsets came out with larger estimated richness than memory subsets. The naive CD4 repertoires of several donors were compared, and approximately 5.3% of clonotypes were shared.

The germline V gene encodes CDR1 SGHRS and CDR2 YFSETQ. V gave up 0 bases and J gave up 7 bases; unmatched junction bases: 2. The CDR3 totals 14 residues. On this clone itself: Its specificity is unknown.

A deep-level run was used for the assay. Several immunoSEQ plates held equal portions of the genomic DNA taken from each subset. Data came from immunoSEQ multiplex PCR; TCRdb stores just in-frame clones and leaves some out. The data contain 1.5 million to 1.9 million clones, under 99% of them singletons. Sample: naive CD4+ T cells sorted from blood. Subset specified: CD45RA+ positively selected. This clonotype was sampled from a man aged 25 to 45 in good health. The rearrangement joins TRBV5-1 to TRBJ2-3; TRBD1 matches at 10 bases. The CDR3 sequence is CASSLGQGAYTQYF. The DNA for the CDR3 is TGCGCCAGCAGCTTGGGACAGGGGGCATATACGCAGTATTTT.